What follows are 27 T cell receptor beta chains derived from one specimen sequenced in a study of spatial heterogeneity in lung cancer. The sample's time point: sample taken at primary tumor resection. TCRdb analysed the 5' RACE reads with MiXCR anew, one entry per CDR3 protein. The profile shows approximately 40,000 distinct CDR3 sequences, less than 6.5% of them singletons. Sample: PBMCs, taken at surgery. The source of these receptors is a female donor with early-stage non-small cell lung cancer.

This clonotype was seen at least ten times. The chain is built from TRBV6-5 and TRBJ2-5; the match to TRBD2 covers 12 bases. Trimming cost V 5 bases and J 4 bases; bases outside gene matches: 5. This CDR3 contains 15 residues. Looked up from germline, CDR1 is MNHEY and CDR2 is SVGAGI. The CDR3 sequence is CASSPLAGGRETQYF. The CDR3 DNA reads as TGTGCCAGCAGTCCTCTAGCGGGGGGGCGAGAGACCCAGTACTTC.

This clonotype occurred many times. The chain recombines TRBV12-3 or TRBV12-4 with TRBJ1-2; D is possibly TRBD1 (6 bases). With 9 bases removed from V and 3 bases from J, the gap between germline ends came to 14 bases. This CDR3 contains 13 residues. In nucleotides, the CDR3 is TGTGCCAGTTCTTCACAGGGCTACTATGGCTACACCTTC. Encoded protein: CASSSQGYYGYTF.

V and J are TRBV5-4 and TRBJ2-7; 11 positions agree with TRBD1. This CDR3 region has 14 residues. Germline values: CDR1 SGHNT, CDR2 YYREEE (reference sequence). V dropped 2 bases and J dropped 5; count of bases not matched to a gene: 3. CDR3: CASSFRDRGNEQYF. CDR3 nucleotides: TGTGCCAGCAGCTTCCGGGACAGGGGGAACGAGCAGTACTTC.

This clonotype was observed at least ten times. The rearrangement joins TRBV20-1 to TRBJ1-1; 7 bases match TRBD1. Germline CDR1 and CDR2: DFQATT and SNEGSKA (reference sequence). This CDR3 has 12 amino acids. The J segment lost 8 bases and the V segment lost 2 bases, leaving 5 bases of the junction unmatched. The CDR3 sequence: CSARITGAEAFF. CDR3 bases: TGCAGTGCTAGAATTACAGGGGCAGAAGCTTTCTTT.

This clonotype was found a few times. This rearrangement joins TRBV6-2 or TRBV6-3 to TRBJ2-1; perhaps TRBD2 as D (6 bases). Germline lookup yields CDR1 MNHEY and CDR2 SVGEGT. CDR3 length: 15 amino acids. The V gene lost 2 bases and the J gene lost 6 bases, with 14 bases spanning the gap. CDR3 loop: CASSYGGADLNEQFF. In DNA, the CDR3 is TGTGCCAGCAGTTACGGCGGGGCGGACCTCAATGAGCAGTTCTTC.

This clonotype was seen many times. V gene TRBV29-1 combines with J gene TRBJ1-5, with D maybe TRBD1 (5 bases). Germline assignment: CDR1 SQVTM and CDR2 ANQGSEA. The CDR3 contains 13 residues. Trimming left V 6 bases short and J 6 bases short, with 15 bases between. The CDR3 loop is CSVLGVLGQPQHF. CDR3 in DNA: TGCAGCGTCCTAGGGGTTCTGGGTCAGCCCCAGCATTTT.

This clonotype was counted at least ten times. The gene calls are TRBV28 and TRBJ1-1, with D possibly TRBD1 on 5 matching bases. V lost 8 bases to trimming and J lost 2 bases, with 12 bases between them. This CDR3 is 13 amino acids long. CDR1 and CDR2 from the germline V gene are MDHEN and SYDVKM. The CDR3: CASQRGANTEAFF. Here the CDR3 DNA reads TGTGCCAGCCAAAGAGGGGCCAACACTGAAGCTTTCTTT.

In its sample, this clonotype was seen many times. The chain uses TRBV28 and TRBJ1-5, with 7 bases fitting TRBD1. This CDR3 is 14 amino acids long. From germline, CDR1 is MDHEN and CDR2 SYDVKM. Unmatched junction bases numbered 8, after V lost 10 bases and J lost 2 bases. In DNA form, the CDR3 reads TGTGCCACTTCTCCCGGGACAGGCAATCAGCCCCAGCATTTT. It is translated as CATSPGTGNQPQHF. Looking up the rest from reference TRBV28 and TRBJ1-5 gives the full variable domain: DVKVTQSSRYLVKRTGEKVFLECVQDMDHENMFWYRQDPGLGLRLIYFSYDVKMKEKGDIPEGYSVSREKKERFSLILESASTNQTSMYLCATSPGTGNQPQHFGDGTRLSIL.

This clonotype came up many times. At one boundary the junction diverges from the germline segment, which might be a read error. This chain connects TRBV10-3 to TRBJ1-2, with 8 bases that match TRBD1. This CDR3 has 11 amino acids. In germline, CDR1 is ENHRY, CDR2 SYGVKD. CDR3 amino acids: CAITGSGQALF. For the CDR3, the DNA is TGTGCCATCACGGGATCGGGACAGGCTCTCTTC.

This clonotype was counted many times. The chain recombines TRBV11-1 with TRBJ1-1, with 8 bases identical to TRBD1. There are 15 residues in the CDR3. Germline CDR1 SGHAT, CDR2 FQDESV (reference sequence). The V segment lost 4 bases and the J segment 1 base; nucleotides outside the gene matches: 5. This chain's CDR3 is CASSSYRGTNTEAFF. As DNA, the CDR3 is TGTGCCAGCAGCTCCTACAGGGGGACGAACACTGAAGCTTTCTTT.

This clonotype has ten or more counts. The J gene is TRBJ1-4, the V gene TRBV7-2; no definite D call. The CDR3 has 14 amino acids. V was pared by 5 bases and J by 8 bases, with 15 bases between. Per germline, CDR1 SGHTA and CDR2 FQGNSA. CDR3 sequence (DNA): TGTGCCAGCAGCCTAGTAGGTTACAAGGAAAAACTGTTTTTT. Translating gives CASSLVGYKEKLFF.

The rearrangement uses TRBV10-1 and TRBJ1-1; D unresolved. Germline V lookup: CDR1 WNHNN, CDR2 SYGVQD (reference sequence). Trimming stripped 4 bases from V and 0 bases from J, with 12 bases between. The CDR3 has 15 residues. The chain's CDR3 is CASSARTAMNTEAFF. The CDR3, as DNA: TGCGCCAGCAGTGCCCGGACGGCTATGAACACTGAAGCTTTCTTT.

The chain joins TRBV4-1 to TRBJ1-2; no definite D call. Germline-derived CDR1 and CDR2 are MGHRA and YSYEKL. V dropped 0 bases and J dropped 8 bases, with 22 bases sitting between them. The CDR3 loop spans 17 amino acids. Written as DNA, the CDR3 is TGCGCCAGCAGCCAAGAATTAGGAGTCAGAAAGCTCGAGGGCTACACCTTC. Its protein is CASSQELGVRKLEGYTF.

This clonotype occurred many times. The V gene is TRBV5-1, the J gene TRBJ2-2; D call uncertain. V lost 4 bases and J lost 3, with 16 bases in between. The CDR3 extends over 16 amino acids. Germline loops: CDR1 SGHRS, CDR2 YFSETQ. DNA of the CDR3: TGCGCCAGCAGCCCAACCCGTAGTGGGGACACCGGGGAGCTGTTTTTT. Translating gives CASSPTRSGDTGELFF. Filled out from reference TRBV5-1 and TRBJ2-2, the complete variable domain reads KAGVTQTPRYLIKTRGQQVTLSCSPISGHRSVSWYQQTPGQGLQFLFEYFSETQRNKGNFPGRFSGRQFSNSRSEMNVSTLELGDSALYLCASSPTRSGDTGELFFGEGSRLTVL.

This clonotype was detected a few times. This chain links TRBV18 with TRBJ2-7; D remains ambiguous. Germline V gene data show CDR1 as KGHSH and CDR2 as LQKENI. This CDR3 is 14 amino acids long. The germline V and J ends were trimmed by 3 bases and 3 bases, with 12 bases remaining between them. The CDR3 here is CASSPLPESYEQYF. In DNA form, the CDR3 reads TGTGCCAGCTCACCGCTTCCGGAAAGCTACGAGCAGTACTTC.

In its sample, this clonotype was seen a few times. CDR3 in DNA: TGTGCCAGCAGTTATGCGGGACTCGTGGAGACCCAGTACTTC. Its translation: CASSYAGLVETQYF. V is TRBV12-3 or TRBV12-4 and J is TRBJ2-5, with a weak D call TRBD2 (6 bases). The CDR3 has 14 residues. The V gene lost 4 bases and the J gene lost 5 bases, with 14 bases spanning the gap.

This clonotype was detected many times. A junction boundary mismatches the germline segment, possibly from a read error. J is TRBJ1-6 and V is TRBV5-1; D is possibly TRBD1 (6 bases). The CDR3 runs 14 residues. CDR1 and CDR2 (germline): SGHRS, YFSETQ. CDR3 loop: CASRLGARMSPLHF. The CDR3, as DNA: TGCGCCAGCAGATTGGGGGCCAGGATGTCACCCCTCCACTTT. Based on the CDR3 plus reference TRBV5-1 and TRBJ1-6, the full variable domain is KAGVTQTPRYLIKTRGQQVTLSCSPISGHRSVSWYQQTPGQGLQFLFEYFSETQRNKGNFPGRFSGRQFSNSRSEMNVSTLELGDSALYLCASRLGARMSPLHFGNGTRLTVT.

This clonotype was observed at least ten times. The V gene is TRBV20-1, the J gene TRBJ1-1; 7 bases agree with TRBD1. The germline CDR1 and CDR2 sequences are DFQATT and SNEGSKA (reference sequence). This CDR3 is 14 amino acids long. V lost 6 bases, J lost 1 base, and 8 bases stayed unmatched. In nucleotides, the CDR3 is TGCAGTGCACGAGACGACAGGGCGAACACTGAAGCTTTCTTT. Translating gives CSARDDRANTEAFF.

The gene calls are TRBV5-1 and TRBJ1-1; D not certain. The CDR3 consists of 13 residues. The germline V gene encodes CDR1 SGHRS and CDR2 YFSETQ. Trimming took 4 bases from V and 2 from J, leaving 9 bases between them. This chain's CDR3 is CASSKDPNTEAFF. CDR3 DNA: TGCGCCAGCAGCAAGGACCCAAACACTGAAGCTTTCTTT.

This clonotype was observed at least ten times. The rearrangement joins TRBV5-5 to TRBJ1-2; D perhaps matches TRBD1 (6 bases). Deletions cut 5 bases from V and 7 bases from J, with 24 bases between. CDR1 and CDR2 (germline): SGHKS, YYEKEE (reference sequence). The CDR3 runs 16 residues. CDR3 sequence (DNA): TGTGCCAGCAGGCTGGAAGGGAGCAGGGGCGCTATTGGCTACACCTTC. This gives the protein CASRLEGSRGAIGYTF.

For the CDR3, the DNA is TGTGCCAGCTCACTAGACAGGGGGGATCCGGATGAGCAGTTCTTC. It yields the protein CASSLDRGDPDEQFF. V usage is TRBV18 and J usage is TRBJ2-1; TRBD1 matches 9 bases. The V and J ends lost 4 bases and 8 bases, in that order; junction bases with no gene match: 9. Germline CDR1 is KGHSH and CDR2 is LQKENI. CDR3 length: 15 amino acids.

This clonotype was counted at least ten times. V and J are TRBV27 and TRBJ2-7; 7 nucleotides agree with TRBD1. The CDR3 contains 14 residues. J gave up 4 bases and V 2 bases, and 5 bases lay outside the gene matches. In germline, CDR1 is MNHEY, CDR2 SMNVEV (reference sequence). The CDR3 here is CASSLPDRVYEQYF. CDR3 sequence (DNA): TGTGCCAGCAGTTTACCCGACAGGGTTTACGAGCAGTACTTC.

This clonotype is judged medium-sized (0.01 to 0.1%). This sequence joins TRBV29-1 and TRBJ1-2; no reliable D call. The CDR3 loop spans 15 amino acids. Trimming took off 3 bases at V and 2 bases at J, with 16 bases between the two ends. Per the germline V gene, CDR1 is SQVTM and CDR2 is ANQGSEA. As DNA, the CDR3 is TGCAGCGTTGACCCATTTCTGGACCGAAACTATGGCTACACCTTC. Protein product: CSVDPFLDRNYGYTF.

This clonotype was counted a few times. The J gene is TRBJ2-3, the V gene TRBV5-1, with D maybe TRBD1 (6 bases). Germline V lookup: CDR1 SGHRS, CDR2 YFSETQ. The CDR3 has 13 amino acids. Trimming took 0 bases from V and 7 from J, leaving 9 bases between them. CDR3 residues: CASSLDRANTQYF. Written as DNA, the CDR3 is TGCGCCAGCAGCTTGGACAGGGCTAATACGCAGTATTTT.

This clonotype was seen at least ten times. V is TRBV7-2 and J is TRBJ2-5, with 8 bases identical to TRBD2. Germline trimming cut 6 bases from V and 5 bases from J; bases unmatched to any gene: 5. The CDR3 is made up of 13 amino acids. CDR1 is SGHTA and CDR2 is FQGNSA in the germline V gene. Written as DNA, the CDR3 is TGTGCCAGCAGGCGGGGGGCGGGGGAGACCCAGTACTTC. Translated, it gives CASRRGAGETQYF.

This clonotype has at least ten counts. V usage is TRBV30 and J usage is TRBJ1-5; D uncertain. V was cut by 6 bases and J by 6 bases, with 15 bases left in between. CDR1 and CDR2 (germline): GTSNPN, SVGIG (reference sequence). CDR3 length: 13 amino acids. In nucleotides, the CDR3 is TGTGCCTGCCGCGGCAAGGGCGGTCAGCCCCAGCATTTT. It specifies CACRGKGGQPQHF.

This clonotype was detected many times. The genes are TRBV10-1 and TRBJ1-4; 8 bases are shared with TRBD1. The V gene's germline CDR1 is WNHNN and CDR2 SYGVQD (reference sequence). V lost 8 bases, J lost 4 bases, and 18 bases stayed unmatched. The CDR3 is 18 residues long. The DNA for the CDR3 is TGCGCCAGCCTCCCGGGCAGGGGGCAGAGGTTTCATAATGAAAAACTGTTTTTT. It codes for CASLPGRGQRFHNEKLFF.